The rows below give T cell receptor beta chains drawn from one sample of a study of CD4+ T cells in melanoma. Method: immunoSEQ multiplex PCR; TCRdb's copy keeps in-frame clones and lacks some. The sample holds over 100,000 clones, 92% seen once. Sequencing used peripheral blood. All receptors come from a human donor with melanoma. CDR3s include the opening cysteine and the closing phenylalanine or tryptophan. The D gene is left open where the match is weak. Not every row has a clone size; where given, it reads once, few, many or a size class.

clone size: -
V gene: TRBV11-1
D gene: TRBD1
J gene: TRBJ2-7
CDR3 protein: CASSLKTGGSYEQYF
CDR3 DNA: TGTGCCAGCAGCTTAAAGACAGGGGGCTCCTACGAGCAGTACTTC

clone size: -
V gene: TRBV5-8
D gene: TRBD2
J gene: TRBJ2-5
CDR3 protein: CASSRGTTALQETQYF
CDR3 DNA: TGTGCCAGCAGCCGGGGGACTACCGCCCTGCAAGAGACCCAGTACTTC

clone size: -
V gene: TRBV7-3
D gene: -
J gene: TRBJ1-1
CDR3 protein: CASSLEMNTEAFF
CDR3 DNA: TGTGCCAGCAGCTTAGAGATGAACACTGAAGCTTTCTTT

clone size: -
V gene: TRBV10-3
D gene: TRBD1
J gene: TRBJ1-5
CDR3 protein: CAIAGQGSDQPQHF
CDR3 DNA: TGTGCCATCGCCGGACAGGGGTCCGATCAGCCCCAGCATTTT

clone size: -
V gene: TRBV27
D gene: TRBD1
J gene: TRBJ2-1
CDR3 protein: CASSLIRRGNTNEQFF
CDR3 DNA: TGTGCCAGCAGTTTAATCCGCAGGGGGAATACCAATGAGCAGTTCTTC

clone size: -
V gene: TRBV7-3
D gene: TRBD1
J gene: TRBJ1-2
CDR3 protein: CASSPGQGFYGYTF
CDR3 DNA: TGTGCCAGCAGCCCGGGACAGGGTTTCTATGGCTACACCTTC

clone size: once
V gene: TRBV5-1
D gene: -
J gene: TRBJ1-1
CDR3 protein: CASSLGARSLMNTEAFF
CDR3 DNA: TGCGCCAGCAGCTTGGGGGCTCGGAGCTTAATGAACACTGAAGCTTTCTTT

clone size: -
V gene: TRBV28
D gene: -
J gene: TRBJ1-4
CDR3 protein: CASRGTGINEKLFF
CDR3 DNA: TGTGCCAGCAGAGGAACAGGGATTAATGAAAAACTGTTTTTT

clone size: -
V gene: TRBV19
D gene: TRBD1
J gene: TRBJ1-6
CDR3 protein: CASSTTGTGDSPLYF
CDR3 DNA: TGTGCCAGTAGTACCACCGGGACAGGGGATTCACCCCTCTACTTT

clone size: once
V gene: TRBV28
D gene: -
J gene: TRBJ2-7
CDR3 protein: CASSLGSYEQYF
CDR3 DNA: TGTGCCAGCAGTCTGGGCAGCTACGAGCAGTACTTC

clone size: -
V gene: TRBV7-8
D gene: TRBD1
J gene: TRBJ1-2
CDR3 protein: CASSPGTGNLNYGYTF
CDR3 DNA: TGTGCCAGCAGCCCGGGGACAGGGAACTTAAACTATGGCTACACCTTC

clone size: -
V gene: TRBV7-9
D gene: -
J gene: TRBJ1-1
CDR3 protein: CASRTDGRGRGTEAFF
CDR3 DNA: TGTGCCAGCAGAACTGACGGTCGCGGGAGGGGTACTGAAGCTTTCTTT

clone size: -
V gene: TRBV7-8
D gene: TRBD1
J gene: TRBJ2-7
CDR3 protein: CASSHKDRDHEQYF
CDR3 DNA: TGTGCCAGCAGCCATAAGGACAGGGACCACGAGCAGTACTTC

clone size: few
V gene: TRBV18
D gene: TRBD1
J gene: TRBJ2-7
CDR3 protein: CASSPTGGFYEQYF
CDR3 DNA: TGTGCCAGCTCACCGACAGGGGGTTTCTACGAGCAGTACTTC

clone size: -
V gene: TRBV10-3
D gene: -
J gene: TRBJ2-3
CDR3 protein: CAISEPQLTDTQYF
CDR3 DNA: TGTGCCATCAGTGAACCCCAACTCACAGATACGCAGTATTTT

clone size: -
V gene: TRBV4-3
D gene: TRBD1
J gene: TRBJ2-5
CDR3 protein: CASSQDSGQGFRETQYF
CDR3 DNA: TGCGCCAGCAGCCAAGATAGCGGACAGGGGTTTCGGGAGACCCAGTACTTC

clone size: -
V gene: TRBV4-1
D gene: -
J gene: TRBJ2-1
CDR3 protein: CASSQDGSGRNEQFF
CDR3 DNA: TGCGCCAGCAGCCAAGATGGAAGCGGTCGGAATGAGCAGTTCTTC

clone size: -
V gene: TRBV5-6
D gene: -
J gene: TRBJ1-5
CDR3 protein: CASSLGRVQPQHF
CDR3 DNA: TGTGCCAGCAGCTTGGGCAGGGTTCAGCCCCAGCATTTT

clone size: -
V gene: TRBV7-9
D gene: -
J gene: TRBJ2-7
CDR3 protein: CASSLVRSGYEQYF
CDR3 DNA: TGTGCCAGCAGCTTAGTCAGGTCTGGCTACGAGCAGTACTTC

clone size: -
V gene: TRBV7-2
D gene: TRBD2
J gene: TRBJ2-3
CDR3 protein: CASSSGLAGRADTQYF
CDR3 DNA: TGTGCCAGCAGCTCCGGACTAGCGGGCAGGGCAGATACGCAGTATTTT

clone size: -
V gene: TRBV28
D gene: -
J gene: TRBJ1-6
CDR3 protein: CASSSRSDSPLHF
CDR3 DNA: TGTGCCAGCAGTTCTAGGTCTGATTCACCCCTCCACTTT

clone size: -
V gene: TRBV1
D gene: -
J gene: TRBJ2-5
CDR3 protein: CTSSQDRRGLAGGPLQETQYF
CDR3 DNA: TGCACCAGCAGCCAAGATCGTAGGGGACTAGCGGGAGGGCCCCTCCAAGAGACCCAGTACTTC

clone size: -
V gene: TRBV2
D gene: TRBD2
J gene: TRBJ2-3
CDR3 protein: CASTSGGATDTQYF
CDR3 DNA: TGTGCCAGCACTAGCGGGGGGGCAACAGATACGCAGTATTTT

clone size: -
V gene: TRBV2
D gene: -
J gene: TRBJ1-1
CDR3 protein: CASSVGGEATEAFF
CDR3 DNA: TGTGCCAGCAGTGTTGGGGGCGAGGCCACTGAAGCTTTCTTT

clone size: -
V gene: TRBV5-4
D gene: -
J gene: TRBJ2-7
CDR3 protein: CAIKTGTSPSYEQYF
CDR3 DNA: TGTGCCATAAAAACCGGGACTTCTCCCTCCTACGAGCAGTACTTC

clone size: -
V gene: TRBV27
D gene: -
J gene: TRBJ2-2
CDR3 protein: CASMSPGRTGELFF
CDR3 DNA: TGTGCCAGCATGTCCCCAGGGAGGACCGGGGAGCTGTTTTTT

clone size: -
V gene: TRBV4-2
D gene: -
J gene: TRBJ2-5
CDR3 protein: CASSQELAQETQYF
CDR3 DNA: TGTGCCAGCAGCCAAGAGTTGGCCCAAGAGACCCAGTACTTC

clone size: -
V gene: TRBV5-3
D gene: -
J gene: TRBJ1-1
CDR3 protein: CARSLAHRFIYPEAFF
CDR3 DNA: TGTGCCAGAAGCTTGGCTCACCGCTTCATATACCCTGAAGCTTTCTTT

clone size: -
V gene: TRBV5-1
D gene: -
J gene: TRBJ2-5
CDR3 protein: CASSLPGEETQYF
CDR3 DNA: TGCGCCAGCAGCTTGCCAGGGGAAGAGACCCAGTACTTC

clone size: -
V gene: TRBV29-1
D gene: -
J gene: TRBJ1-2
CDR3 protein: CSDVLGVNYGYTF
CDR3 DNA: TGCAGCGACGTCTTGGGGGTAAACTATGGCTACACCTTC

clone size: -
V gene: TRBV6-5
D gene: -
J gene: TRBJ2-7
CDR3 protein: CASSPGTYYEQYF
CDR3 DNA: TGTGCCAGCAGTCCTGGGACATACTACGAGCAGTACTTC

clone size: -
V gene: TRBV4-1
D gene: TRBD1
J gene: TRBJ1-2
CDR3 protein: CASSQPGTGGDYGYTF
CDR3 DNA: TGCGCCAGCAGTCAACCCGGGACAGGGGGCGACTATGGCTACACCTTC

clone size: -
V gene: TRBV9
D gene: TRBD1
J gene: TRBJ2-5
CDR3 protein: CASSFPGGAVGETQYF
CDR3 DNA: TGTGCCAGCAGCTTTCCAGGGGGCGCGGTAGGAGAGACCCAGTACTTC

clone size: -
V gene: TRBV21-1
D gene: -
J gene: TRBJ2-1
CDR3 protein: CASSGTSNEQFF
CDR3 DNA: TGTGCCAGCAGCGGGACTAGCAATGAGCAGTTCTTC

clone size: -
V gene: TRBV4-2
D gene: TRBD2
J gene: TRBJ2-7
CDR3 protein: CASSQGLAGSYEQYF
CDR3 DNA: TGTGCCAGCAGCCAAGGGTTAGCGGGATCCTACGAGCAGTACTTC

clone size: -
V gene: TRBV18
D gene: -
J gene: TRBJ2-1
CDR3 protein: CASSPLLGPEQFF
CDR3 DNA: TGTGCCAGCTCCCCCTTACTGGGTCCTGAGCAGTTCTTC

clone size: once
V gene: TRBV28
D gene: -
J gene: TRBJ2-7
CDR3 protein: CASSLWGGVFSGKYEQYF
CDR3 DNA: TGTGCCAGCAGTTTATGGGGTGGAGTGTTTAGCGGAAAGTACGAGCAGTACTTC

clone size: -
V gene: TRBV15
D gene: TRBD1
J gene: TRBJ2-5
CDR3 protein: CATSSRQGSGETQYF
CDR3 DNA: TGTGCCACCAGCAGCCGACAGGGGAGTGGGGAGACCCAGTACTTC

clone size: -
V gene: TRBV5-6
D gene: TRBD2
J gene: TRBJ2-1
CDR3 protein: CASSLGVGGGAWSYNEQFF
CDR3 DNA: TGTGCCAGCAGCTTGGGGGTAGGCGGGGGGGCCTGGTCCTACAATGAGCAGTTCTTC

clone size: -
V gene: TRBV5-1
D gene: -
J gene: TRBJ2-3
CDR3 protein: CASSFFSGTGVDTQYF
CDR3 DNA: TGCGCCAGCAGCTTTTTTAGCGGAACCGGGGTAGATACGCAGTATTTT

clone size: -
V gene: TRBV18
D gene: -
J gene: TRBJ2-1
CDR3 protein: CASSPPSYEQFF
CDR3 DNA: TGTGCCAGCTCACCACCCAGTTACGAGCAGTTCTTC

clone size: once
V gene: TRBV28
D gene: -
J gene: TRBJ2-3
CDR3 protein: CASSFVPDTQYF
CDR3 DNA: TGTGCCAGCAGTTTTGTCCCAGATACGCAGTATTTT

clone size: -
V gene: TRBV27
D gene: TRBD1
J gene: TRBJ2-6
CDR3 protein: CASSLYGQGTGANVLTF
CDR3 DNA: TGTGCCAGCAGTTTATACGGACAGGGAACAGGGGCCAACGTCCTGACTTTC

clone size: -
V gene: TRBV10-3
D gene: -
J gene: TRBJ1-4
CDR3 protein: CAISESRGTNEKLFF
CDR3 DNA: TGTGCCATCAGTGAGTCCAGGGGCACTAATGAAAAACTGTTTTTT

clone size: -
V gene: TRBV7-2
D gene: TRBD1
J gene: TRBJ1-1
CDR3 protein: CASSSQGGNTEAFF
CDR3 DNA: TGTGCCAGCAGTTCCCAGGGGGGTAACACTGAAGCTTTCTTT

clone size: -
V gene: TRBV2
D gene: TRBD1
J gene: TRBJ1-4
CDR3 protein: CAGAGTALEKLFF
CDR3 DNA: TGTGCCGGGGCCGGGACAGCTTTGGAAAAACTGTTTTTT

clone size: -
V gene: TRBV10-3
D gene: TRBD1
J gene: TRBJ1-4
CDR3 protein: CAISEANRGPREKLFF
CDR3 DNA: TGTGCCATCAGTGAGGCCAACAGGGGACCGAGGGAAAAACTGTTTTTT

clone size: -
V gene: TRBV28
D gene: -
J gene: TRBJ2-7
CDR3 protein: CASSFRGPAYEQYF
CDR3 DNA: TGTGCCAGCAGTTTCCGTGGCCCAGCCTACGAGCAGTACTTC

clone size: -
V gene: TRBV7-9
D gene: TRBD1
J gene: TRBJ2-7
CDR3 protein: CASSIGQGYEQYF
CDR3 DNA: TGTGCCAGCAGCATAGGACAGGGCTACGAGCAGTACTTC

clone size: -
V gene: TRBV7-9
D gene: -
J gene: TRBJ2-7
CDR3 protein: CASSLATGYEQYF
CDR3 DNA: TGTGCCAGCAGCCTCGCAACGGGCTACGAGCAGTACTTC

clone size: -
V gene: TRBV5-1
D gene: -
J gene: TRBJ2-6
CDR3 protein: CASSFPTASGANVLTF
CDR3 DNA: TGCGCCAGCAGCTTCCCGACAGCTTCTGGGGCCAACGTCCTGACTTTC

clone size: -
V gene: TRBV11-3
D gene: TRBD2
J gene: TRBJ2-7
CDR3 protein: CASSLSSGSSYEQYF
CDR3 DNA: TGTGCCAGCAGCTTATCTAGCGGTTCTTCCTACGAGCAGTACTTC